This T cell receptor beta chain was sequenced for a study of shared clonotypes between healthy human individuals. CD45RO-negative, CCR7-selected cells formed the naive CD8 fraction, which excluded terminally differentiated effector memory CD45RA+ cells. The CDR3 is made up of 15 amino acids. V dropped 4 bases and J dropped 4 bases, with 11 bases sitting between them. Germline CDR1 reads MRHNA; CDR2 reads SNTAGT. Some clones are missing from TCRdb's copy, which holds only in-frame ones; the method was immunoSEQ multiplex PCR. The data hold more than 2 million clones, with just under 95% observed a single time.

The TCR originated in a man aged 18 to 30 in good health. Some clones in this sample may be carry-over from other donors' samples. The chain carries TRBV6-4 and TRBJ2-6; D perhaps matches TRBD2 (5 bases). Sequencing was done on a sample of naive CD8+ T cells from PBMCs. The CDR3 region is CASSAGVYGANVLTF. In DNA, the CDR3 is TGTGCCAGCAGTGCCGGGGTATACGGGGCCAACGTCCTGACTTTC.